This TCR beta chain originates from a study of cytomegalovirus exposure and HLA in healthy donors. Notes on the study in general: Reported findings show TCR beta sequences accurately forecast HLA-A and HLA-B alleles in most subjects.

There are 15 residues in the CDR3. V dropped 6 bases and J dropped 0 bases, with 14 bases sitting between them. The V gene's germline CDR1 is MNHNY and CDR2 SVGAGI (reference sequence). The PCR ran on 60 Vbeta and 13 Jbeta primers. Sequencing was performed with immunoSEQ multiplex PCR; in TCRdb, only in-frame clones are kept and a portion is missing. This sample's table reports roughly 100,000 clones. Details on this clone: Its cognate antigen is unknown.

This sequence originates from a man in his fifties in good health and CMV-seronegative. This chain uses TRBV6-6 with TRBJ1-1, with a weak D call TRBD1 (6 bases). The sample was PBMCs. Here the CDR3 reads CASSRPDSMNTEAFF. The CDR3 bases are TGTGCCAGCAGCCGCCCGGACAGTATGAACACTGAAGCTTTCTTT.